One and the same sample provided the 23 T cell receptor beta chains below, sequenced in a study of blood T cell repertoires in COVID-19 (dated by TCRdb to the early 2020s). Library preparation was by the immunoSEQ multiplex PCR assay. The table was pulled from immuneACCESS by TCRdb, which kept in-frame rearrangements only. Such tables lose some clones; where checked, under half of the loss comes from unresolved V genes, and the rest has no known cause. Counted in this sample were 350,000 to 500,000 clones; 70% to 90% of them appeared once. The ten largest clonotypes hold approximately 1.3% of the sample. Sequencing input: PBMCs or T cells enriched from blood (not recorded which). The source of these receptors is a woman between 18 and 30 years old who had been exposed to COVID-19.

The rearrangement joins TRBV28 to TRBJ1-1; weak D call: TRBD1 (6 bases). The germline gives CDR1 MDHEN, CDR2 SYDVKM. V was shortened by 3 bases and J by 3 bases, with 11 bases between the two germline ends. There are 14 residues in the CDR3. DNA for the CDR3: TGTGCCAGCAGTTTGGGGGCAGGAGACACTGAAGCTTTCTTT. This translates into CASSLGAGDTEAFF.

V gene TRBV6-5 combines with J gene TRBJ2-7, with 7 positions matching TRBD1. Unmatched junction bases numbered 5, after V lost 7 bases and J lost 2 bases. The CDR3 sequence is 13 residues long. CDR1 and CDR2 (germline): MNHEY, SVGAGI. CDR3 sequence reads: CASTQGEPYEQYF. The DNA for the CDR3 is TGTGCCAGCACTCAGGGGGAGCCCTACGAGCAGTACTTC.

The chain joins TRBV3-1 (or the pseudogene TRBV3-2) to TRBJ1-1; 7 bases fit TRBD1. V lost 0 bases to trimming and J lost 1 base; unmatched junction nucleotides: 8. The CDR3 length is 17 residues. Germline CDR1 is LGHDT and CDR2 is YNNKEL (reference sequence). CDR3 loop: CASSQDTGVEPNTEAFF. The CDR3, as DNA: TGTGCCAGCAGCCAAGACACAGGGGTCGAACCGAACACTGAAGCTTTCTTT.

The chain recombines TRBV30 with TRBJ1-1; D is perhaps TRBD1 (6 bases). V was clipped by 3 bases and J by 0 bases, with 14 bases between them. CDR1 and CDR2 from the germline V gene are GTSNPN and SVGIG (reference sequence). The CDR3 is 15 amino acids. CDR3 nucleotides: TGTGCCTGGAGAAACCAGGGGCTAATGAACACTGAAGCTTTCTTT. Translated: CAWRNQGLMNTEAFF.

The genes are TRBV28 and TRBJ2-7; 7 bases map to TRBD2. J was trimmed by 5 bases and V by 10 bases; bases with no gene match: 8. The CDR3 runs 12 residues. Per germline, CDR1 MDHEN and CDR2 SYDVKM. Here the CDR3 reads CATKGGVHEQYF. The DNA for the CDR3 is TGTGCCACCAAGGGAGGGGTCCACGAGCAGTACTTC.

The V gene is TRBV18, the J gene TRBJ2-1; TRBD1 aligns across 8 bases. With 5 bases clipped from V and 4 bases from J, the junction kept 4 bases outside the gene matches. The CDR3 spans 14 residues. The V gene's germline CDR1 is KGHSH and CDR2 LQKENI. This CDR3 reads CASSSGTGYNEQFF. DNA for the CDR3: TGTGCCAGCTCATCCGGGACAGGATACAATGAGCAGTTCTTC.

The V and J genes are TRBV4-1 and TRBJ1-1, with D hard to call. This CDR3 comprises 15 residues. Trimming removed 1 base at V and 1 base at J, with 10 bases between. Looked up from germline, CDR1 is MGHRA and CDR2 is YSYEKL. Written as DNA, the CDR3 is TGCGCCAGCAGCCAAGCCCTCGAGCCGAACACTGAAGCTTTCTTT. This sequence encodes CASSQALEPNTEAFF.

The chain uses TRBV20-1 and TRBJ1-5, with TRBD1 as a possible D gene (5 bases). CDR3 length equals 12 residues. Germline V CDR1 and CDR2: DFQATT, SNEGSKA (reference sequence). V lost 3 bases, J lost 6 bases, and 9 bases lay in between. The CDR3 reads CSASTGSQPQHF. Here the CDR3 DNA reads TGCAGTGCTAGTACAGGTTCTCAGCCCCAGCATTTT.

J is TRBJ2-5 and V is TRBV4-1, with 10 bases that match TRBD2. V trimming: 3 bases; J trimming: 3 bases; junction bases outside the gene matches: 1. Germline CDR1 and CDR2: MGHRA and YSYEKL. CDR3 length: 14 residues. The CDR3 reads CASSHLAGEETQYF. The CDR3 DNA reads TGCGCCAGCAGCCATCTAGCGGGGGAAGAGACCCAGTACTTC.

The J gene is TRBJ2-7, the V gene TRBV2, with 11 bases that match TRBD2. CDR1 and CDR2 from the germline V gene are SNHLY and FYNNEI. The CDR3 spans 16 residues. The junction had 6 bases not matched to a gene; V was cut back by 3 bases and J by 2 bases. CDR3 in amino acids: CASSDWTSGPAYEQYF. The DNA of the CDR3 is TGTGCCAGCAGTGACTGGACTAGCGGGCCGGCCTACGAGCAGTACTTC.

The chain joins TRBV28 to TRBJ2-1; D is uncertain. V lost 3 bases and J lost 7, with 10 bases in between. Germline V gene sequence: CDR1 MDHEN, CDR2 SYDVKM. The CDR3 is 13 amino acids. CDR3 loop: CASSFIPGNEQFF. The DNA for the CDR3 is TGTGCCAGCAGTTTTATTCCCGGGAATGAGCAGTTCTTC. The full variable domain, rest sourced from reference TRBV28 and TRBJ2-1, is DVKVTQSSRYLVKRTGEKVFLECVQDMDHENMFWYRQDPGLGLRLIYFSYDVKMKEKGDIPEGYSVSREKKERFSLILESASTNQTSMYLCASSFIPGNEQFFGPGTRLTVL.

This chain links TRBV3-1 (or the pseudogene TRBV3-2) with TRBJ2-1, with D perhaps matching TRBD2 (5 bases). The CDR3 loop spans 13 amino acids. Germline CDR1 LGHDT, CDR2 YNNKEL (reference sequence). V lost 1 base to trimming and J lost 15 bases, with 16 bases between them. CDR3 sequence: CASSQGDGILTFF. CDR3 DNA sequence: TGTGCCAGCAGCCAAGGCGACGGGATCTTGACGTTCTTC.

The chain joins TRBV3-1 (or the pseudogene TRBV3-2) to TRBJ1-2; tentatively, D is TRBD1 (6 bases). The CDR3 consists of 13 residues. CDR1 is LGHDT and CDR2 is YNNKEL in the germline V gene (reference sequence). The V and J ends lost 5 bases and 8 bases respectively, with 15 bases between them. In nucleotides, the CDR3 is TGTGCCAGCAGCTCAACAGGGAGGGAAGGCTACACCTTC. The encoded protein is CASSSTGREGYTF.

The chain carries TRBV14 and TRBJ1-3; D gene unclear. The CDR3 is 17 amino acids. Trimming removed 2 bases at V and 4 bases at J, with 18 bases between. The germline gives CDR1 SGHDN, CDR2 FVKESK. The CDR3, as DNA: TGTGCCAGCAGCCAAAGGCGCGGAGATTCGTGGGGAAACACCATATATTTT. Translating it yields CASSQRRGDSWGNTIYF.

This clone was found once. Other nucleotide sequences from this sample produce the same CDR3. V and J are TRBV7-2 and TRBJ2-5; no reliable D call. Between the trimmed V and J ends, which lost 2 bases and 0 bases, there was a span of 4 bases. CDR1 SGHTA and CDR2 FQGNSA come from the germline V gene. CDR3 size: 13 residues. The CDR3 DNA sequence: TGTGCCAGCAGCTTACAATACCAAGAGACCCAGTACTTC. Translating gives CASSLQYQETQYF.

The V and J genes are TRBV5-4 and TRBJ2-5; D is unclear. The CDR3 totals 11 residues. Between the trimmed V and J ends, which lost 2 bases and 4 bases, there was a span of 3 bases. The V gene's germline CDR1 is SGHNT and CDR2 YYREEE (reference sequence). CDR3: CASSFGETQYF. In DNA, the CDR3 is TGTGCCAGCAGCTTCGGAGAGACCCAGTACTTC.

The V call is TRBV20-1, the J call TRBJ1-2, with no clear D. Germline assignment: CDR1 DFQATT and CDR2 SNEGSKA (reference sequence). V lost 7 bases, J lost 6 bases, and 6 bases lay in between. This CDR3 spans 9 amino acids. The CDR3 bases are TGCAGTGTCCCCGATGGCTACACCTTC. Protein product: CSVPDGYTF.

The chain recombines TRBV20-1 with TRBJ1-1, with TRBD1 matching 8 bases. Trimming cost V 3 bases and J 1 base; bases outside gene matches: 4. CDR1 is DFQATT and CDR2 is SNEGSKA in the germline V gene (reference sequence). The CDR3 extends over 14 amino acids. Written as DNA, the CDR3 is TGCAGTGCTAGTGTGGACAGGGCGAACACTGAAGCTTTCTTT. This sequence encodes CSASVDRANTEAFF.

The chain carries TRBV28 and TRBJ1-3; possible D gene TRBD1, 6 bases. Germline V CDR1 and CDR2: MDHEN, SYDVKM. This CDR3 contains 15 residues. The V gene lost 5 bases and the J gene lost 1 base, with 12 bases spanning the gap. Here the CDR3 reads CASSLQGNSGNTIYF. CDR3 coding DNA: TGTGCCAGCAGTCTACAGGGAAATTCTGGAAACACCATATATTTT.

This chain joins TRBV7-9 and TRBJ2-2; 10 bases agree with TRBD1. Trimming removed 5 bases from V and 4 bases from J; junction bases left unmatched: 4. Germline CDR1 and CDR2: SEHNR and FQNEAQ (reference sequence). The CDR3 runs 15 residues. The CDR3 sequence: CASSDRGLGTGELFF. CDR3 in DNA: TGTGCCAGCAGCGACAGGGGGCTGGGCACCGGGGAGCTGTTTTTT.

The rearrangement links TRBV2 to TRBJ2-5, with a tentative D call TRBD1 (5 bases). The CDR3 totals 13 residues. Trimming pared 8 bases from V and 4 bases from J, leaving 14 bases between. Germline V gives CDR1 SNHLY, CDR2 FYNNEI. The DNA of the CDR3 is TGTGCCAGCTTGGGGCAGGGCCCAGAGACCCAGTACTTC. Protein: CASLGQGPETQYF.

The chain combines TRBV3-1 (or the pseudogene TRBV3-2) with TRBJ2-2; 7 bases agree with TRBD1. V gave up 1 base and J gave up 6 bases; unmatched junction bases: 5. The germline V gene encodes CDR1 LGHDT and CDR2 YNNKEL (reference sequence). The CDR3 spans 15 residues. The CDR3 region is CASSQVSTGSGELFF. The DNA of the CDR3 is TGTGCCAGCAGCCAAGTGTCGACAGGGTCCGGGGAGCTGTTTTTT.

The chain has TRBV7-3 and TRBJ2-1, with 7 bases fitting TRBD1. V dropped 5 bases and J dropped 5; count of bases not matched to a gene: 6. The CDR3 extends over 14 amino acids. CDR1 and CDR2 from the germline V gene are SGHTA and FQGTGA. Here the CDR3 reads CASSARQGHNEQFF. CDR3 coding DNA: TGTGCCAGCAGCGCCCGACAGGGCCACAATGAGCAGTTCTTC.